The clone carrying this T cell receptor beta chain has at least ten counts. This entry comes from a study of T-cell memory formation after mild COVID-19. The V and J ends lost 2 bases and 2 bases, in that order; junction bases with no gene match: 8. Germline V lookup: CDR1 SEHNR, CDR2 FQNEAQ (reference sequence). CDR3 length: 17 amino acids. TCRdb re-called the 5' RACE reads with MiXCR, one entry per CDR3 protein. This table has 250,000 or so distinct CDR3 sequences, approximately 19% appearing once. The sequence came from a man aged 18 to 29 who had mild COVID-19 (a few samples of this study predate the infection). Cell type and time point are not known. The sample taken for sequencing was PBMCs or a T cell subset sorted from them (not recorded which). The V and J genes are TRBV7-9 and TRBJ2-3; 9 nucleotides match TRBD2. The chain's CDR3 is CASSLPRASGDTDTQYF. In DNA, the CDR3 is TGTGCCAGCAGCTTACCCCGGGCTAGCGGGGACACAGATACGCAGTATTTT.